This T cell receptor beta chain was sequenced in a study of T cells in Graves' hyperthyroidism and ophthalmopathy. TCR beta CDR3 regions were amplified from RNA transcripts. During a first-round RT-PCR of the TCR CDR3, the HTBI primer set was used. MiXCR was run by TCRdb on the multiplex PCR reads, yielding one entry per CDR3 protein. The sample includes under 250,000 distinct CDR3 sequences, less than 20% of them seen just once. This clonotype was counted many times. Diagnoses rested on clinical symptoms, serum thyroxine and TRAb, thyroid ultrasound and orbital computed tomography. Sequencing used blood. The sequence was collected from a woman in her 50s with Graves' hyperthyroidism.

The chain's CDR3 is CASLRADTQYF. In DNA form, the CDR3 reads TGTGCCAGCCTTCGGGCAGATACGCAGTATTTT. This sequence joins TRBV12-3 or TRBV12-4 and TRBJ2-3, with D uncertain. The V and J ends lost 8 bases and 4 bases respectively, with 7 bases between them. This CDR3 has 11 amino acids.